This T cell receptor (beta chain) came from a study of technical replicates of blood from a handful of donors (dated by TCRdb to 2016 to 2017). Comment on this clone: What this receptor recognizes is not known. Base qualities are missing; no much larger clone stands one base away.

Library prep was done by the immunoSEQ multiplex PCR assay. Entries here come from immuneACCESS through TCRdb and include only in-frame sequences with V and J called. Some clones fail to appear in such tables; in the studies checked, an unresolved V gene covers under half of the shortfall, and the cause of the remainder is unknown. This sample is represented by about 59,000 clones; more than 95% of them were singletons. Of the sample, around 0.19% falls within the top ten clones. The cysteine opens and the phenylalanine closes a CDR3 of 12 amino acids. Only the CDR3 DNA is retained, 36 bases long and in frame from the first base. V is clipped by 2 bases and J by 3 bases, and the sequence between their germline boundaries is 5 bases long. The germline V gene specifies MDHEN as CDR1 and SYDVKM as CDR2.

The rearrangement combines TRBV28 with TRBJ2-7, with the identity of the D gene unclear. Specimen: T cells isolated from PBMCs. The sequence was obtained from a human donor in good health. The DNA sequence is TGTGCCAGCAGTTTAGCCAGCTACGAGCAGTACTTC. This encodes CASSLASYEQYF.